This T cell receptor (beta chain) was sequenced during a study of breast tumors, draining lymph nodes, adjacent tissues. Samples came from axillary lymph nodes draining the breast cancer. Findings and limits, study-wide: The lymph node origin of tumor T cells was framed as consistent with a hypothesis, not demonstrated. Luminal-like breast cancer showed significantly greater tumor-nontumor repertoire similarity than basal-like breast cancer did. Tumor TCR diversity was below lymph nodes but above nontumor tissue. Data fit most tumor T cells coming from lymph node, expanding in tumor.

TCRdb re-analysed the multiplex PCR reads in MiXCR, keeping a single row per CDR3 protein. The sample has 200,000 to 250,000 distinct CDR3 sequences; approximately 31% are singletons. Per the germline V gene, CDR1 is SGHRS and CDR2 is YFSETQ. The CDR3 consists of 15 residues. V lost 0 bases and J lost 7; bases outside the gene matches: 0. On this clonotype: Its specificity is unknown.

The clonotype originates from a female donor with breast cancer. Some clones in this sample may be carry-over from other donors' samples. The chain has TRBV5-1 and TRBJ2-1; 14 bases align to TRBD2. The sample comprised axillary lymph node tissue. The CDR3 nucleotides are TGCGCCAGCAGCTTGGGGACTAGCGGGAGGAATGAGCAGTTCTTC. Translating it yields CASSLGTSGRNEQFF.